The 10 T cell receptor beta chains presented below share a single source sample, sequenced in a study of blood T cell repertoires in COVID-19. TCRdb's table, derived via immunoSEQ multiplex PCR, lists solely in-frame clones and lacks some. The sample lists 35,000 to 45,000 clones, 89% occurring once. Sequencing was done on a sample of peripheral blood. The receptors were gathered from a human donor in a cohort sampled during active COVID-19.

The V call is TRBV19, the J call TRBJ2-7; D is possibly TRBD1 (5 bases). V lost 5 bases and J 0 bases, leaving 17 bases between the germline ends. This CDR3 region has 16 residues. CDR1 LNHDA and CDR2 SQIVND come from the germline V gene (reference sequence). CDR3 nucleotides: TGTGCCAGTAGTCTCACCCCCGCGGACACCTCCTACGAGCAGTACTTC. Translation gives CASSLTPADTSYEQYF. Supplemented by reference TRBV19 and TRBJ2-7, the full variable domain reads DGGITQSPKYLFRKEGQNVTLSCEQNLNHDAMYWYRQDPGQGLRLIYYSQIVNDFQKGDIAEGYSVSREKKESFPLTVTSAQKNPTAFYLCASSLTPADTSYEQYFGPGTRLTVT.

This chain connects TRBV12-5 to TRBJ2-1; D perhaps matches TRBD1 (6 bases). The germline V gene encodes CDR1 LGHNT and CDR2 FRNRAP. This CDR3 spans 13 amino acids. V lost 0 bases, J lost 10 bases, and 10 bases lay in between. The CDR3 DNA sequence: TGTGCTAGTGGTTTGGTAACCGGGACAGAGCAGTTCTTC. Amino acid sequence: CASGLVTGTEQFF.

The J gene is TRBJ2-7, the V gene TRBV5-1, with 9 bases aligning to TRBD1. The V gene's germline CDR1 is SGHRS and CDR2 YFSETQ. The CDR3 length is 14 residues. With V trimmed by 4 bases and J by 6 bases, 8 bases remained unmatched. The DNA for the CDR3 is TGCGCCAGCAGCCGGGGACAGGGTCTAGCCGAGCAGTACTTC. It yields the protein CASSRGQGLAEQYF.

The CDR3 nucleotides are TGTGCCAGCAGACCAGACCCACCGGGTAGTGAAGCTTTCTTT. This sequence encodes CASRPDPPGSEAFF. This chain connects TRBV27 to TRBJ1-1; no clear D. Germline values: CDR1 MNHEY, CDR2 SMNVEV (reference sequence). V lost 6 bases to trimming and J lost 7 bases, with 18 bases between them. The CDR3 loop spans 14 amino acids.

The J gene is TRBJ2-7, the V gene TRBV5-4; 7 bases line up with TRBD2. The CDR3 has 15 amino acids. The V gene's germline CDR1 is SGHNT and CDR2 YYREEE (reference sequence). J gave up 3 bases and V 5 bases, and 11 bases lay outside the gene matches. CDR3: CASSLERGQYYEQYF. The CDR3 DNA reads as TGTGCCAGCAGTCTCGAGCGGGGTCAGTACTACGAGCAGTACTTC.

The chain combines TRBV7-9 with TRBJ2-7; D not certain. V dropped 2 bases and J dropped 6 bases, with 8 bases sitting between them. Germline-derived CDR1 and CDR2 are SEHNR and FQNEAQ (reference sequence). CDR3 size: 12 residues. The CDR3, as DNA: TGTGCCAGCAGCTTATCGCCGGGCGAGCAGTACTTC. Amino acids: CASSLSPGEQYF.

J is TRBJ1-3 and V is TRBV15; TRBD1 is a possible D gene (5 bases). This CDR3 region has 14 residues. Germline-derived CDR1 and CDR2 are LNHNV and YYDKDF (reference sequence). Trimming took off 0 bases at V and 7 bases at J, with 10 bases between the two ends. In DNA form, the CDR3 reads TGTGCCACCAGCAGAGATCGGGGGGGGAACACCATATATTTT. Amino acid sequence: CATSRDRGGNTIYF.

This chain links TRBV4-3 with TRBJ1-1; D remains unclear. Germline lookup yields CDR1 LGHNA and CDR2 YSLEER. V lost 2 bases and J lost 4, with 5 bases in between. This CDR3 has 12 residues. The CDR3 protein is CASSQPGTEAFF. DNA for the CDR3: TGCGCCAGCAGCCAACCGGGCACTGAAGCTTTCTTT.

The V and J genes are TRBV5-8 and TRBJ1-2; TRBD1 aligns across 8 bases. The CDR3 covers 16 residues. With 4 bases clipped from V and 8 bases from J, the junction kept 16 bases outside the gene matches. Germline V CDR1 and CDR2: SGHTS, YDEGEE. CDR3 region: CASSPRQGILVRGYTF. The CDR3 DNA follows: TGTGCCAGCAGCCCGCGACAGGGGATTCTGGTACGGGGCTACACCTTC. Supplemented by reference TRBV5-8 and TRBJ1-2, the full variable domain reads EAGVTQSPTHLIKTRGQQATLRCSPISGHTSVYWYQQALGLGLQFLLWYDEGEERNRGNFPPRFSGRQFPNYSSELNVNALELEDSALYLCASSPRQGILVRGYTFGSGTRLTVV.

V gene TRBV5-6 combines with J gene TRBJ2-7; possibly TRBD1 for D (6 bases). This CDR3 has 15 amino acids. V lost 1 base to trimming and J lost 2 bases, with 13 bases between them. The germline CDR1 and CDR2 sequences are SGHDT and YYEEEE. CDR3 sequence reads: CASSLYQGIAYEQYF. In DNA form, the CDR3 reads TGTGCCAGCAGCTTGTACCAGGGGATCGCCTACGAGCAGTACTTC.